The rows below give T cell receptor beta chains drawn from one sample of a study of T-cell reconstitution after alpha-beta-depleted transplantation in children. TCRdb passed the PCR reads through MiXCR, listing each CDR3 protein once. Of some 840,000 distinct CDR3 sequences in the sample, roughly 15% were seen once. This material consisted of PBMCs, mostly from graft donor cells, taken 360 days after TCRalphabeta/CD19-depleted stem cell transplant. The origin of the receptors is a male patient younger than 18 who had a stem cell transplant for acute lymphoblastic leukemia, so the T cells may come from the graft donor. Each CDR3 is given with its conserved first and last residue. Fields, in order: clone size, D gene, V gene, J gene, CDR3 protein, CDR3 DNA. The D gene is left open where the match is weak. For some rows the clone size is stated as once, few or many, or as a class when expanded; others skip it.

>NA|TRBD2|TRBV7-9|TRBJ2-1
CASTPVVSGSYNEQFF
TGTGCCAGCACTCCTGTGGTCAGCGGGAGCTACAATGAGCAGTTCTTC
>NA|NA|TRBV12-5|TRBJ1-1
CASGLVQAREDTEAFF
TGTGCTAGTGGTTTGGTACAGGCCAGGGAGGACACTGAAGCTTTCTTT
>NA|NA|TRBV2|TRBJ2-4
CASLAPYRGAKNIQYF
TGTGCCAGTCTAGCGCCCTATCGAGGGGCCAAAAACATTCAGTACTTC
>NA|TRBD2|TRBV29-1|TRBJ2-3
CSAGTNTDTQYF
TGCAGCGCCGGGACTAACACAGATACGCAGTATTTT
>NA|NA|TRBV11-2|TRBJ2-3
CASSLGKRAVLDTQYF
TGTGCCAGCAGCTTAGGAAAGCGGGCGGTTTTGGATACGCAGTATTTT
>few|NA|TRBV4-1|TRBJ2-2
CASSQTGIAGELFF
TGCGCCAGCAGCCAAACAGGGATTGCCGGGGAGCTGTTTTTT
>NA|NA|TRBV10-3|TRBJ1-5
CAIRSEISNQPQHF
TGTGCCATCAGGTCAGAGATTAGCAATCAGCCCCAGCATTTT
>NA|TRBD2|TRBV20-1|TRBJ2-1
CSARVVGLAGVKGYNEQFF
TGCAGTGCTAGAGTGGTGGGACTAGCGGGAGTAAAGGGCTACAATGAGCAGTTCTTC
>few|NA|TRBV5-1|TRBJ2-7
CASSLQAAYEQYF
TGCGCCAGCAGCTTGCAGGCGGCCTACGAGCAGTACTTC
>NA|NA|TRBV7-9|TRBJ1-2
CASSFWRAGYTF
TGTGCCAGCAGCTTCTGGAGGGCTGGCTACACCTTC
>NA|NA|TRBV9|TRBJ2-7
CASSAAGGYEQYF
TGTGCCAGCAGCGCTGCCGGGGGCTACGAGCAGTACTTC
>NA|NA|TRBV10-3|TRBJ1-1
CAISAEPTYTEAFF
TGTGCCATCAGTGCGGAACCCACCTACACTGAAGCTTTCTTT
>NA|NA|TRBV7-8|TRBJ2-4
CASSLPGLAKNIQYF
TGTGCCAGCAGCTTACCCGGACTAGCCAAAAACATTCAGTACTTC
>many|TRBD2|TRBV4-1|TRBJ2-5
CASSPLGTSGETQYF
TGCGCCAGCAGCCCTTTAGGGACTAGCGGGGAGACCCAGTACTTC
>few|NA|TRBV9|TRBJ2-2
CASTPGQSNTGELFF
TGTGCCAGTACACCGGGACAATCGAACACCGGGGAGCTGTTTTTT
>NA|TRBD1|TRBV20-1|TRBJ2-2
CSASNQGANTGELFF
TGCAGTGCTAGTAACCAGGGGGCGAACACCGGGGAGCTGTTTTTT
>few|NA|TRBV5-5|TRBJ2-1
CASSLSGNDEQFF
TGTGCCAGCAGCTTAAGTGGGAACGATGAGCAGTTCTTC
>few|NA|TRBV6-5|TRBJ2-7
CASSSSRAPWDEQYF
TGTGCCAGCAGCTCCTCCCGGGCCCCGTGGGACGAGCAGTACTTC
>NA|NA|TRBV10-3|TRBJ1-1
CAISESLAHEAFF
TGTGCCATCAGTGAGTCTCTGGCACATGAAGCTTTCTTT
>many|NA|TRBV11-2|TRBJ2-3
CASSLAGPRTDTQYF
TGTGCCAGCAGCTTAGCGGGGCCCCGCACAGATACGCAGTATTTT
>few|NA|TRBV18|TRBJ2-7
CASSPSTDWGDYEQYF
TGTGCCAGCTCACCAAGCACAGACTGGGGAGACTACGAGCAGTACTTC
>few|NA|TRBV10-1|TRBJ2-2
CASSPQGGAGELFF
TGCGCCAGCAGTCCACAGGGTGGCGCGGGGGAGCTGTTTTTT
>NA|NA|TRBV7-9|TRBJ2-3
CASSLVTLDTQYF
TGTGCCAGCAGCTTAGTAACCCTAGATACGCAGTATTTT
>many|TRBD2|TRBV4-1|TRBJ2-7
CASSQTSAPVRRYEQYF
TGCGCCAGCAGCCAGACTAGCGCACCCGTACGCCGTTACGAGCAGTACTTC
>few|NA|TRBV20-1|TRBJ2-1
CSASRSSYNEQFF
TGCAGTGCTAGCAGGAGCTCCTACAATGAGCAGTTCTTC
>few|NA|TRBV27|TRBJ1-3
CASSSRGAGNTIYF
TGTGCCAGCAGTTCTCGAGGAGCCGGAAACACCATATATTTT
>NA|NA|TRBV20-1|TRBJ2-7
CSARAPWIYEQYF
TGCAGTGCTAGAGCCCCGTGGATCTACGAGCAGTACTTC
>few|TRBD2|TRBV12-3/TRBV12-4|TRBJ2-1
CASSFHGRASYNEQFF
TGTGCCAGCAGTTTTCACGGGAGGGCCTCCTACAATGAGCAGTTCTTC
>NA|NA|TRBV4-2|TRBJ2-3
CASSGITGRVGTDTQYF
TGTGCCAGCAGTGGCATTACAGGGAGAGTCGGCACAGATACGCAGTATTTT
>NA|NA|TRBV18|TRBJ1-1
CASSPPIGREDTEAFF
TGTGCCAGCTCACCACCGATCGGTCGGGAGGACACTGAAGCTTTCTTT
>NA|NA|TRBV27|TRBJ2-7
CASSRTGGTPYEQYF
TGTGCCAGCAGCCGGACTGGAGGGACCCCCTACGAGCAGTACTTC
>NA|NA|TRBV5-1|TRBJ2-3
CASSLEAHTQYF
TGCGCCAGCAGCCTGGAGGCCCATACGCAGTATTTT
>few|TRBD2|TRBV20-1|TRBJ2-7
CSARLGLARSQSEQYF
TGCAGTGCTAGATTAGGACTAGCTCGATCTCAGTCAGAGCAGTACTTC
>NA|NA|TRBV25-1|TRBJ2-7
CASSESVGSGYEQYF
TGTGCCAGCAGTGAGTCCGTCGGGAGTGGATACGAGCAGTACTTC
>few|TRBD1|TRBV27|TRBJ2-1
CASSSTPRDRYHNEQFF
TGTGCCAGCAGTTCAACGCCCCGGGACAGGTACCACAATGAGCAGTTCTTC
>few|TRBD2|TRBV9|TRBJ2-3
CASGYSGTTDTQYF
TGTGCCAGCGGATATAGCGGGACCACAGATACGCAGTATTTT
>NA|NA|TRBV7-2|TRBJ2-1
CASSSQAPGLIYNEQFF
TGTGCCAGCAGCTCCCAGGCACCGGGACTCATTTACAATGAGCAGTTCTTC
>NA|TRBD1|TRBV27|TRBJ2-5
CASSGPGTGEETQYF
TGTGCCAGCAGTGGACCCGGGACAGGGGAAGAGACCCAGTACTTC
>many|TRBD2|TRBV5-4|TRBJ2-1
CASSRRLAGGNNEQFF
TGTGCCAGCAGCCGAAGACTAGCGGGAGGGAACAATGAGCAGTTCTTC
>NA|NA|TRBV19|TRBJ2-6
CASIRTSSGANVLTF
TGTGCCAGTATTCGGACCAGCTCTGGGGCCAACGTCCTGACTTTC
>NA|NA|TRBV27|TRBJ1-4
CASSFVGRTNEKLFF
TGTGCCAGCAGTTTTGTGGGGAGGACTAATGAAAAACTGTTTTTT
>few|NA|TRBV5-1|TRBJ1-2
CASSRRDGDYGYTF
TGCGCCAGCAGCCGACGGGACGGCGACTATGGCTACACCTTC
>few|TRBD2|TRBV7-8|TRBJ2-7
CASSSPFGLAGMAYEQYF
TGTGCCAGCAGCTCCCCTTTCGGACTAGCGGGTATGGCCTACGAGCAGTACTTC
>NA|TRBD2|TRBV11-2|TRBJ2-5
CASSLEPSGRETQYF
TGTGCCAGCAGCTTAGAGCCTAGCGGGAGGGAGACCCAGTACTTC
>NA|NA|TRBV3-1|TRBJ2-7
CASRTGTYDAYSSYEQYF
TGTGCCAGCAGAACTGGGACTTACGATGCCTACAGTTCCTACGAGCAGTACTTC
>NA|TRBD1|TRBV5-1|TRBJ2-5
CASRDVKGQGLLSGVEETQYF
TGCGCCAGCAGAGATGTGAAGGGACAGGGTCTCCTTAGCGGAGTAGAAGAGACCCAGTACTTC
>NA|TRBD2|TRBV12-3/TRBV12-4|TRBJ2-7
CASSSPGLGSSEQYF
TGTGCCAGCAGCTCACCGGGACTAGGATCCTCCGAGCAGTACTTC
>once|TRBD2|TRBV7-6|TRBJ2-2
CASTPAGGGAGELFF
TGTGCCAGCACCCCAGCGGGAGGAGGGGCCGGGGAGCTGTTTTTT
>many|TRBD1|TRBV11-1|TRBJ2-1
CASSFGIAGGNEQFF
TGTGCCAGCAGCTTTGGGATAGCAGGGGGCAATGAGCAGTTCTTC
>few|NA|TRBV7-3|TRBJ2-7
CASSLSSWRTLPYEQYF
TGTGCCAGCAGCTTAAGCTCTTGGAGGACTTTGCCTTACGAGCAGTACTTC
>few|NA|TRBV20-1|TRBJ2-7
CSARKVRTHDPYEQYF
TGCAGTGCTAGAAAGGTGCGGACCCACGATCCCTACGAGCAGTACTTC
>NA|TRBD2|TRBV10-3|TRBJ2-3
CAIRQLAGDGDTQYF
TGTGCCATCAGGCAGCTAGCGGGCGATGGCGATACGCAGTATTTT